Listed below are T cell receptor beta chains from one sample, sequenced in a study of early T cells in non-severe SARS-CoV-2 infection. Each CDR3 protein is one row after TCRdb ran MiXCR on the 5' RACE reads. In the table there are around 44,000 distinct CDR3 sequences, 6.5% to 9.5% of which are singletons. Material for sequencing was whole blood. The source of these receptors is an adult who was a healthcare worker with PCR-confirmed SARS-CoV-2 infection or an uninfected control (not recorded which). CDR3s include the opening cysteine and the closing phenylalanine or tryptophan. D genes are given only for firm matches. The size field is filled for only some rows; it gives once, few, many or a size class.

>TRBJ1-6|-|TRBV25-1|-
TGTGCCGCCCTGGGGGAGACCTATAATTCACCCCTCCACTTT
CAALGETYNSPLHF
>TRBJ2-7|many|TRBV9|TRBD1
TGTGCCAGCAGCGTAGATCCCGGGACAGGGAAGTACGAGCAGTACTTC
CASSVDPGTGKYEQYF
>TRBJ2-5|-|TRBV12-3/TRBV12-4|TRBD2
TGTGCCAGCAGTTTAGTCCTAGCGGGGGGTTGGGAGACCCAGTACTTC
CASSLVLAGGWETQYF
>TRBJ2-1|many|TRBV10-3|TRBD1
TGTGCCATCAGTGATCAACAGGGGGCGAGGGGGAATGAGCAGTTCTTC
CAISDQQGARGNEQFF
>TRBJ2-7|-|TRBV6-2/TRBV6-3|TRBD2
TGTGCCAGCAGTAACGGACTAGCTGGTTTCTACGAGCAGTACTTC
CASSNGLAGFYEQYF
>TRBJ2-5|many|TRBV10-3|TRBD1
TGTGCCATCAGTGGGGGACAGGGGCGAGAGACCCAGTACTTC
CAISGGQGRETQYF
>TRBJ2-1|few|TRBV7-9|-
TGTGCCAGCAGCCCACCATCCTACAATGAGCAGTTCTTC
CASSPPSYNEQFF
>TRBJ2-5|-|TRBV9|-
TGTGCCAGCAGCGTAGGATACGGCCTTCAAGAGACCCAGTACTTC
CASSVGYGLQETQYF
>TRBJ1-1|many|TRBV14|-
TGTGCCAGCAGCCCTACGGGAGGTTCTGAAGCTTTCTTT
CASSPTGGSEAFF
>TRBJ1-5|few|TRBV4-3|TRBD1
TGCGCCAGCAGCCAGGGGAGGGGGCTCAATCAGCCCCAGCATTTT
CASSQGRGLNQPQHF
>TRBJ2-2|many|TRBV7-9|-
TGTGCCAGCAGCTCCTTCCGGGACTCGAACACCGGGGAGCTGTTTTTT
CASSSFRDSNTGELFF
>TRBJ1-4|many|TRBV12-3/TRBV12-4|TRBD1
TGTGCCAGCAGCGTCGGACAGGGCGGAGGTGAAAAACTGTTTTTT
CASSVGQGGGEKLFF
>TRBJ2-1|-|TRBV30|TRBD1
TGTGCCTGGGGACCAGACAGGGAGCAGGGAGAGCAGTTCTTC
CAWGPDREQGEQFF
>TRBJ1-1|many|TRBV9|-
TGTGCCAGCAGCCCTGTAGGGGGAGGGGGACTGAACACTGAAGCTTTCTTT
CASSPVGGGGLNTEAFF
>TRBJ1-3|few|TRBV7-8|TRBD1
TGTGCCAGCAGCCTCCGGGACAGTTCCCCAACCGGCGGAAACACCATATATTTT
CASSLRDSSPTGGNTIYF
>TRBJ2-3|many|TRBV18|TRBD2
TGTGCCAGCTCACCACGATTAGCGGGGGTTGCAGATACGCAGTATTTT
CASSPRLAGVADTQYF
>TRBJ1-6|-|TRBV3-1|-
TGTGCCAGCAGCTCAACCGAAGGGACACCCCTCCACTTT
CASSSTEGTPLHF
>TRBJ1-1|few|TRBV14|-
TGTGCCAGCAGCCAAGATTTGGTGAGGGCTCGGACTGAAGCTTTCTTT
CASSQDLVRARTEAFF
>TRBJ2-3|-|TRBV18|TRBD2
TGTGCCAGCTCACGTCTAGCGGTTGAGGCAGATACGCAGTATTTT
CASSRLAVEADTQYF
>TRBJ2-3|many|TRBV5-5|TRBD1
TGTGCCAGCAGCTTTGGACAGGGAGGCTTCACAGATACGCAGTATTTT
CASSFGQGGFTDTQYF
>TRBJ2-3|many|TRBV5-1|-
TGCGCCAGCAGCTCCCAGGTGGAAAGGACAGATACGCAGTATTTT
CASSSQVERTDTQYF
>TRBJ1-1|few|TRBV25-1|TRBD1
TGTGCCAGCAGTGAACTCGGGACAGGGGTAGAGGGGACTGAAGCTTTCTTT
CASSELGTGVEGTEAFF
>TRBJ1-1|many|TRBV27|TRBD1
TGTGCCAGCAGTGAAAGGACAGGGCTGGGACGCACTGAAGCTTTCTTT
CASSERTGLGRTEAFF
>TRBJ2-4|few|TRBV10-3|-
TGTGCCATCAGTGGGGGGAGGCACGACATTCAGTACTTC
CAISGGRHDIQYF
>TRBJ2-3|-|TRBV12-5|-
TGTGCTAGTGGTGGACCAGATACGCAGTATTTT
CASGGPDTQYF
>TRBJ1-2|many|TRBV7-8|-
TGTGCCAGCAGCTTTGACATAAACCCCTATGGCTACACCTTC
CASSFDINPYGYTF
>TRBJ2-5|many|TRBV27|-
TGTGCCAGCAGTTTAGTCCAAGAGACCCAGTACTTC
CASSLVQETQYF